These T cell receptor beta chains were read from a single sample in a study of blood T cell repertoires in COVID-19. The repertoire was sequenced with immunoSEQ multiplex PCR; TCRdb's copy has only in-frame clones and lacks some. The profile shows more than 200,000 clones, around 89% of them singletons. The sequencing sample was made of PBMCs or T cells enriched from blood (not recorded which). These receptors were collected from a woman aged 25-40 years who had recovered from COVID-19. Each CDR3 is given with its conserved first and last residue. The order of the fields is V gene, J gene, clone size, D gene, CDR3 protein, CDR3 DNA. D genes are given only for firm matches. Clone size appears in some rows only: once, few, many, or a class for an expanded clone.

TRBV7-3	TRBJ2-3	NA	TRBD2	CASSTSGRAGDTQYF	TGTGCCAGCAGCACCAGCGGGAGGGCCGGGGATACGCAGTATTTT
TRBV9	TRBJ1-2	NA	TRBD1	CASSVAGTGDYGYTF	TGTGCCAGCAGCGTAGCCGGGACAGGGGACTATGGCTACACCTTC
TRBV6-1	TRBJ2-7	once	TRBD2	CASTPGLAAYEQYF	TGTGCCAGCACCCCGGGACTAGCGGCCTACGAGCAGTACTTC
TRBV5-1	TRBJ1-6	NA	NA	CASSEGLSSYNSPLHF	TGCGCCAGCAGCGAGGGATTGAGCTCCTATAATTCACCCCTCCACTTT
TRBV27	TRBJ2-2	NA	TRBD2	CASSPLAGKSNTGELFF	TGTGCCAGCAGTCCCCTAGCGGGGAAATCGAACACCGGGGAGCTGTTTTTT
TRBV4-2	TRBJ2-2	NA	NA	CASSQGPAETAGELFF	TGTGCCAGCAGCCAAGGACCAGCGGAGACCGCCGGGGAGCTGTTTTTT
TRBV4-3	TRBJ2-1	NA	NA	CASSQVGLDNEQFF	TGCGCCAGCAGCCAAGTCGGTCTAGACAATGAGCAGTTCTTC
TRBV28	TRBJ2-7	NA	TRBD1	CASRPPGQGEKRQYF	TGTGCCAGCAGACCTCCGGGACAGGGTGAAAAAAGGCAGTACTTC
TRBV11-3	TRBJ2-3	NA	NA	CASSQGTDTQYF	TGTGCCAGCAGTCAGGGCACAGATACGCAGTATTTT
TRBV29-1	TRBJ2-1	NA	TRBD2	CSAEIQAGLAGGGSSYNEQFF	TGCAGCGCCGAGATTCAGGCTGGACTAGCGGGAGGAGGGAGCTCCTACAATGAGCAGTTCTTC
TRBV9	TRBJ2-1	few	NA	CASSVRSDEGNEQFF	TGTGCCAGCAGCGTGCGGAGCGACGAGGGAAATGAGCAGTTCTTC
TRBV30	TRBJ2-1	NA	TRBD2	CAWSVKLAGGNEQFF	TGTGCCTGGAGTGTAAAGCTAGCGGGAGGGAATGAGCAGTTCTTC
TRBV7-2	TRBJ1-4	NA	NA	CASSLGGVGEKLFF	TGTGCCAGCAGCTTAGGCGGGGTAGGCGAAAAACTGTTTTTT
TRBV27	TRBJ1-5	once	NA	CASSPRGGHNQPQHF	TGTGCCAGCAGCCCCAGAGGCGGACACAATCAGCCCCAGCATTTT
TRBV3-1/TRBV3-2	TRBJ2-5	once	TRBD2	CASSHGGLAGGPLETQYF	TGTGCCAGCAGCCACGGGGGACTAGCGGGAGGGCCTCTAGAGACCCAGTACTTC
TRBV7-9	TRBJ2-6	once	NA	CATPPGDGANVLTF	TGTGCCACCCCCCCGGGGGATGGGGCCAACGTCCTGACTTTC
TRBV7-3	TRBJ2-3	once	NA	CASSLSGSTDTQYF	TGTGCCAGCAGCTTGAGCGGGAGCACAGATACGCAGTATTTT
TRBV30	TRBJ2-1	NA	TRBD2	CAWSRGTSEPGWQFF	TGTGCCTGGAGCCGAGGGACTAGCGAGCCGGGGTGGCAGTTCTTC
TRBV30	TRBJ2-7	once	TRBD2	CAWGLAGVSEQYF	TGTGCCTGGGGACTAGCGGGAGTTTCCGAGCAGTACTTC
TRBV6-5	TRBJ1-2	NA	NA	CASSSTDSGYGYTF	TGTGCCAGCAGTTCCACGGACTCGGGCTATGGCTACACCTTC
TRBV9	TRBJ1-1	NA	NA	CASSTTGGTEAFF	TGTGCCAGCAGTACCACTGGAGGCACTGAAGCTTTCTTT
TRBV4-1	TRBJ2-1	NA	NA	CASSQLGLGNEQFF	TGCGCCAGCAGCCAATTAGGACTGGGGAATGAGCAGTTCTTC
TRBV28	TRBJ2-5	NA	TRBD1	CASSAYRGWQETQYF	TGTGCCAGCAGTGCCTACAGGGGATGGCAAGAGACCCAGTACTTC
TRBV6-5	TRBJ1-4	NA	NA	CASSSGAGGANEKLFF	TGTGCCAGCAGTTCCGGAGCTGGGGGGGCTAATGAAAAACTGTTTTTT
TRBV7-2	TRBJ1-5	NA	NA	CASSLVRGGNQPQHF	TGTGCCAGCAGCTTAGTCAGGGGTGGCAATCAGCCCCAGCATTTT
TRBV4-3	TRBJ2-1	NA	TRBD2	CASSQAFEPSGRGNNEQFF	TGCGCCAGCAGCCAGGCTTTCGAACCCAGCGGGAGAGGTAACAATGAGCAGTTCTTC
TRBV5-4	TRBJ1-1	NA	NA	CASSLAYGNTEAFF	TGTGCCAGCAGCTTGGCCTACGGGAACACTGAAGCTTTCTTT
TRBV28	TRBJ2-2	NA	NA	CASSLRRDTGELFF	TGTGCCAGCAGTCTACGGAGGGACACCGGGGAGCTGTTTTTT
TRBV28	TRBJ1-5	NA	NA	CASSISRGSNQPQHF	TGTGCCAGCAGTATAAGCAGGGGTAGCAATCAGCCCCAGCATTTT
TRBV4-3	TRBJ2-7	NA	TRBD2	CASSFGLAAYEQYF	TGCGCCAGCAGCTTCGGACTAGCGGCCTACGAGCAGTACTTC
TRBV2	TRBJ2-7	NA	NA	CASSGISYEQYF	TGTGCCAGCAGCGGGATTTCCTACGAGCAGTACTTC
TRBV10-3	TRBJ1-5	NA	NA	CAISDKGDQPQHF	TGTGCCATCAGTGATAAGGGGGATCAGCCCCAGCATTTT
TRBV27	TRBJ2-5	NA	NA	CASSQGGVWETQYF	TGTGCCAGCAGTCAAGGGGGGGTGTGGGAGACCCAGTACTTC
TRBV30	TRBJ1-6	NA	NA	CAWRDSWNSPLHF	TGTGCCTGGAGGGACTCGTGGAATTCACCCCTCCACTTT
TRBV7-9	TRBJ1-3	NA	NA	CASSEGSGNTIYF	TGTGCCAGCAGCGAGGGCTCTGGAAACACCATATATTTT
TRBV11-3	TRBJ2-1	NA	TRBD1	CASSIRQGSYNEQFF	TGTGCCAGCAGCATACGACAGGGGTCCTACAATGAGCAGTTCTTC
TRBV9	TRBJ2-2	NA	TRBD2	CARAGGRGYTGELFF	TGTGCCAGGGCGGGGGGGCGCGGGTACACCGGGGAGCTGTTTTTT
TRBV5-1	TRBJ2-1	NA	NA	CASSLGRGSGQINEQFF	TGCGCCAGCAGCTTGGGTCGGGGGTCCGGGCAGATCAATGAGCAGTTCTTC
TRBV18	TRBJ1-2	NA	TRBD1	CASSPGTGDYGYTF	TGTGCCAGCTCACCAGGGACAGGGGACTATGGCTACACCTTC
TRBV19	TRBJ2-7	NA	TRBD1	CASNPGTGTYEQYF	TGTGCCAGTAACCCCGGGACAGGGACCTACGAGCAGTACTTC
TRBV9	TRBJ1-6	NA	NA	CASSVESGPKLNSPLHF	TGTGCCAGCAGCGTAGAATCGGGTCCAAAGCTCAATTCACCCCTCCACTTT
TRBV11-1	TRBJ1-1	once	NA	CASSLERGGWTEAFF	TGTGCCAGCAGCTTAGAAAGAGGGGGATGGACTGAAGCTTTCTTT
TRBV19	TRBJ1-1	few	NA	CASSFPGGRTEAFF	TGTGCCAGTAGCTTCCCTGGGGGGAGGACTGAAGCTTTCTTT
TRBV20-1	TRBJ2-4	once	NA	CSGQKNIQYF	TGCAGTGGGCAAAAAAACATTCAGTACTTC
TRBV7-2	TRBJ2-1	NA	TRBD2	CASSLGSGSYNEQFF	TGTGCCAGCAGCTTAGGGAGCGGGAGCTACAATGAGCAGTTCTTC
TRBV2	TRBJ1-5	few	NA	CASSAIQGLTQPQHF	TGTGCCAGCAGCGCGATACAGGGCCTGACTCAGCCCCAGCATTTT
TRBV25-1	TRBJ2-7	NA	NA	CASSELQGGGYEQYF	TGTGCCAGCAGTGAACTCCAGGGAGGTGGCTACGAGCAGTACTTC
TRBV27	TRBJ1-1	NA	NA	CASSLEGSGTEAFF	TGTGCCAGCAGTTTGGAAGGCTCGGGGACTGAAGCTTTCTTT
TRBV27	TRBJ2-3	NA	TRBD2	CASRTSGRGLSTDTQYF	TGTGCCAGCAGGACTAGCGGGAGGGGTTTAAGCACAGATACGCAGTATTTT
TRBV18	TRBJ2-1	NA	TRBD1	CASSLGTVYNEQFF	TGTGCCAGCTCATTGGGGACAGTATACAATGAGCAGTTCTTC
TRBV19	TRBJ1-5	NA	NA	CASCTQGPHQPQHF	TGTGCCAGTTGTACACAGGGACCGCATCAGCCCCAGCATTTT
TRBV15	TRBJ2-5	NA	NA	CATSRDREETQYF	TGTGCCACCAGCAGAGATCGGGAAGAGACCCAGTACTTC